The following is a TCR beta chain sequence with its context. These data are taken from a study of blood T cell repertoires in COVID-19. Method: immunoSEQ multiplex PCR; TCRdb's copy keeps in-frame clones and lacks some. The data contain about 140,000 clones, nearly 80% of them singletons. Trimming left V 1 base short and J 13 bases short, with 10 bases between. Germline V gene sequence: CDR1 SNHLY, CDR2 FYNNEI. The CDR3 has 12 amino acids. The specimen was PBMCs or T cells enriched from blood (not recorded which). The rearrangement joins TRBV2 to TRBJ2-2; D gene unclear. The TCR was taken from a woman aged 50 to 60 who had recovered from COVID-19. For the CDR3, the DNA is TGTGCCAGCAGTGAAGGGGCGATGTTGCTGTTTTTT. This encodes CASSEGAMLLFF.